The 28 T cell receptor beta chains in this list originate from one sample, sequenced in a study of CD8+CD57+ T cells in acquired aplastic anemia. Genomic DNA acted as the template from which TCR beta VDJ combination and CDR3 sequence profiling were carried out. TCRdb itself ran the reads through MiXCR, one entry per CDR3 protein. The sample consists of roughly 290,000 distinct CDR3 sequences, 45% to 65% of them appearing once. Only patients with CD8+CD57+ cell expansion on flow cytometry were chosen for sequencing. The sample taken for sequencing was sorted CD4+, CD8+, or CD8+CD57+ T cells (not recorded which) from PBMCs. Receptors were obtained from a human donor with aplastic anemia.

This clonotype has at least ten counts. The chain couples TRBV10-3 to TRBJ2-1; 13 bases agree with TRBD2. The CDR3 length is 18 residues. V trimming: 5 bases; J trimming: 5 bases; junction bases outside the gene matches: 12. The germline CDR1 and CDR2 sequences are ENHRY and SYGVKD. The CDR3 DNA follows: TGTGCCATCAGTAAGGGACCGGGACTAGCGGGACTAAACAATGAGCAGTTCTTC. It translates to CAISKGPGLAGLNNEQFF.

The chain couples TRBV6-5 to TRBJ2-2; possibly TRBD1 for D (5 bases). Germline lookup yields CDR1 MNHEY and CDR2 SVGAGI. This CDR3 has 15 amino acids. V shed 4 bases and J shed 5 bases, with 14 bases lying between them. CDR3 loop: CASSLSGFTTGELFF. The DNA of the CDR3 is TGTGCCAGCAGTTTGTCAGGGTTCACAACCGGGGAGCTGTTTTTT.

The chain is built from TRBV6-5 and TRBJ2-1, with no clear D. Trimming took off 2 bases at V and 8 bases at J, with 7 bases between the two ends. The CDR3 consists of 12 residues. The V gene's germline CDR1 is MNHEY and CDR2 SVGAGI. CDR3: CASSYGGDEQFF. Written as DNA, the CDR3 is TGTGCCAGCAGTTACGGTGGCGATGAGCAGTTCTTC.

V gene TRBV20-1 combines with J gene TRBJ1-1; no definite D call. Between the trimmed V and J ends, which lost 6 bases and 2 bases, there was a span of 22 bases. Germline V lookup: CDR1 DFQATT, CDR2 SNEGSKA (reference sequence). The CDR3 covers 16 residues. The CDR3 DNA is TGCAGTGCCCGACCGAGAGGATCGGGAGGCAACACTGAAGCTTTCTTT. Translated: CSARPRGSGGNTEAFF.

In regard to this clonotype: Compared with germline, one end of the junction differs, possibly owing to a read error. The rearrangement uses TRBV20-1 and TRBJ2-4, with a weak D call TRBD1 (5 bases). The CDR3 has 13 amino acids. Germline V gives CDR1 DFQATT, CDR2 SNEGSKA (reference sequence). This CDR3 is CSARDSGADIQYF. CDR3 coding DNA: TGCAGTGCTCGAGACAGTGGGGCGGACATTCAGTACTTC.

The chain joins TRBV2 to TRBJ2-3, with D maybe TRBD2 (5 bases). CDR3 length: 14 residues. Between the trimmed V and J ends, which lost 3 bases and 4 bases, there was a span of 11 bases. Germline V gives CDR1 SNHLY, CDR2 FYNNEI. The CDR3 sequence: CASSEWESADTQYF. The CDR3 DNA follows: TGTGCCAGCAGTGAGTGGGAGAGCGCAGATACGCAGTATTTT.

The genes are TRBV7-8 and TRBJ2-7, with 9 nucleotides matching TRBD1. The CDR3 loop spans 15 amino acids. J gave up 3 bases and V 5 bases, and 8 bases lay outside the gene matches. Germline V gene sequence: CDR1 SGHVS, CDR2 FQNEAQ. The DNA of the CDR3 is TGTGCCAGCAGCGGGGGGACAGGGCCTAACTACGAGCAGTACTTC. It translates to CASSGGTGPNYEQYF.

The chain has TRBV10-2 and TRBJ2-3, with TRBD2 identical over 7 bases. CDR1 WSHSY and CDR2 SAAADI come from the germline V gene. CDR3 length: 15 amino acids. With V trimmed by 10 bases and J by 0 bases, 10 bases remained unmatched. CDR3 bases: TGCGCCATAAACCAGGGAGGGCCTAGCACAGATACGCAGTATTTT. Its protein product is CAINQGGPSTDTQYF.

The gene calls are TRBV5-4 and TRBJ2-7, with a possible D match to TRBD2 (5 bases). Germline values: CDR1 SGHNT, CDR2 YYREEE (reference sequence). The CDR3 is made up of 13 amino acids. The germline V and J ends were trimmed by 5 bases and 1 base, with 10 bases remaining between them. CDR3 in DNA: TGTGCCAGCAGGCAGTCGGGGTCCTACGAGCAGTACTTC. Amino acid sequence: CASRQSGSYEQYF.

V is TRBV2 and J is TRBJ2-7; 8 bases agree with TRBD2. The germline V gene encodes CDR1 SNHLY and CDR2 FYNNEI. V shed 1 base, J shed 5 bases, and the junction held 10 bases outside the gene matches. This CDR3 spans 16 amino acids. CDR3 region: CASSEGSGRGLDEQYF. As DNA, the CDR3 is TGTGCCAGCAGTGAAGGCAGCGGGAGAGGCCTGGACGAGCAGTACTTC.

This clonotype occurred many times. The V and J genes are TRBV10-3 and TRBJ2-1, with D unclear. V was clipped by 8 bases and J by 6 bases, with 8 bases between them. This CDR3 region has 11 residues. CDR1 is ENHRY and CDR2 is SYGVKD in the germline V gene. The CDR3 sequence: CAIGTSNEQFF. The CDR3 DNA reads TGTGCCATCGGAACAAGCAATGAGCAGTTCTTC.

There are many counts of this clonotype. The chain couples TRBV20-1 to TRBJ1-2, with 8 bases identical to TRBD1. Germline V gene sequence: CDR1 DFQATT, CDR2 SNEGSKA (reference sequence). The CDR3 runs 14 residues. V shed 1 base and J 7 bases; nucleotides not matched to a gene: 8. The CDR3 DNA reads TGCAGTGCTAGAGCCACAGGGGGAAGGGGTGGCTACACCTTC. It translates to CSARATGGRGGYTF.

The V gene is TRBV20-1, the J gene TRBJ2-5; 7 bases line up with TRBD2. Germline V gene data show CDR1 as DFQATT and CDR2 as SNEGSKA (reference sequence). V trimming: 3 bases; J trimming: 2 bases; junction bases outside the gene matches: 6. The CDR3 sequence is 14 residues long. The CDR3 here is CSASNLGGQETQYF. The CDR3 DNA sequence: TGCAGTGCTAGTAATCTGGGGGGGCAAGAGACCCAGTACTTC.

This clonotype has more than one count but fewer than ten. The rearrangement joins TRBV10-3 to TRBJ1-6; 7 positions match TRBD1. V was pared by 0 bases and J by 10 bases, with 3 bases of the junction left unmatched. The CDR3 consists of 14 residues. Germline V gene sequence: CDR1 ENHRY, CDR2 SYGVKD. The CDR3 loop reads CAISESQGKSPLHF. The CDR3 DNA reads TGTGCCATCAGTGAGTCACAGGGGAAATCACCCCTCCACTTT.

This clonotype has a count of ten or more. In nucleotides, the CDR3 is TGTGCCAGCAGTGAAAGGGGGGCAGATACGCAGTATTTT. Amino acid sequence: CASSERGADTQYF. The V and J genes are TRBV6-1 and TRBJ2-3; D tentatively reads TRBD1 or TRBD2 (6 bases each). Trimming removed 2 bases at V and 4 bases at J, with 7 bases between. The CDR3 consists of 13 residues. Germline CDR1 and CDR2: MNHNS and SASEGT.

The chain has TRBV2 and TRBJ2-3; 11 nucleotides align to TRBD2. Trimming at V came to 8 bases and at J to 4 bases, leaving 5 bases not matched to a gene. CDR1 and CDR2 (germline): SNHLY, FYNNEI. The CDR3 runs to 14 residues. Here the CDR3 DNA reads TGTGCCAGCGAAGCTAGCGGGGGGTCAGATACGCAGTATTTT. Amino acid sequence: CASEASGGSDTQYF.

The V and J genes are TRBV5-1 and TRBJ2-5; TRBD2 agrees at 9 bases. The V gene's germline CDR1 is SGHRS and CDR2 YFSETQ. The CDR3 length is 16 residues. V lost 4 bases, J lost 5 bases, and 12 bases stayed unmatched. CDR3 residues: CASSPVPGAGGETQYF. CDR3 bases: TGCGCCAGCAGCCCCGTCCCAGGGGCGGGAGGGGAGACCCAGTACTTC.

This clonotype has a handful of counts. V usage is TRBV5-1 and J usage is TRBJ1-1; the match to TRBD1 covers 11 bases. Looked up from germline, CDR1 is SGHRS and CDR2 is YFSETQ. V gave up 6 bases and J gave up 4 bases; unmatched junction bases: 8. The CDR3 is made up of 15 amino acids. CDR3 region: CASTTQGTGGTEAFF. CDR3 nucleotides: TGCGCCAGCACCACTCAGGGGACAGGGGGCACTGAAGCTTTCTTT. Variable domain in full (rest from reference TRBV5-1 and TRBJ1-1): KAGVTQTPRYLIKTRGQQVTLSCSPISGHRSVSWYQQTPGQGLQFLFEYFSETQRNKGNFPGRFSGRQFSNSRSEMNVSTLELGDSALYLCASTTQGTGGTEAFFGQGTRLTVV.

CDR3: CATQPASNDQPQHF. The CDR3 DNA is TGTGCGACCCAGCCTGCTTCCAACGATCAGCCCCAGCATTTT. The chain carries TRBV24-1 and TRBJ1-5; no clear D gene. CDR1 is KGHDR and CDR2 is SFDVKD in the germline V gene. The CDR3 sequence is 14 residues long.

J is TRBJ2-3 and V is TRBV25-1; 12 positions match TRBD2. V lost 8 bases and J lost 4; bases outside the gene matches: 7. CDR1 and CDR2 from the germline V gene are MGHDK and SYGVNS. The CDR3 runs 15 residues. CDR3: CASGDLAGGPDTQYF. CDR3 in DNA: TGTGCCAGCGGGGATCTAGCGGGAGGGCCAGATACGCAGTATTTT.

This sequence joins TRBV7-2 and TRBJ1-1; D is ambiguous. The germline CDR1 and CDR2 sequences are SGHTA and FQGNSA. The CDR3 loop spans 15 amino acids. Trimming cost V 0 bases and J 0 bases, with 8 bases left between them. The CDR3 region is CASSLAFRMNTEAFF. Here the CDR3 DNA reads TGTGCCAGCAGCTTAGCATTCAGGATGAACACTGAAGCTTTCTTT. The entire variable domain, with the rest obtained from reference TRBV7-2 and TRBJ1-1, is as follows: GAGVSQSPSNKVTEKGKDVELRCDPISGHTALYWYRQSLGQGLEFLIYFQGNSAPDKSGLPSDRFSAERTGGSVSTLTIQRTQQEDSAVYLCASSLAFRMNTEAFFGQGTRLTVV.

This clonotype was detected once. Its ends do not fully match the called genes, so a read error is possible. This chain links TRBV7-6 with TRBJ2-6, with TRBD1 matching over 7 bases. The CDR3 is made up of 12 amino acids. Germline V gives CDR1 SGHVS, CDR2 FNYEAQ. CDR3 coding DNA: TGTGCCAGCAGCCCAGGGGGCAACGTCCTGACTTTC. This translates into CASSPGGNVLTF.

The sample holds many counts of this clonotype. V usage is TRBV9 and J usage is TRBJ2-2; the D is unclear. The germline V gene encodes CDR1 SGDLS and CDR2 YYNGEE. The CDR3 covers 13 residues. V was clipped by 0 bases and J by 3 bases, with 3 bases between them. DNA of the CDR3: TGTGCCAGCAGCGTAGAATACACCGGGGAGCTGTTTTTT. Translating gives CASSVEYTGELFF.

This clonotype is a singleton in its sample. The J gene is TRBJ2-7, the V gene TRBV7-2, with D tentatively TRBD2 (5 bases). Trimming took 2 bases from V and 0 from J, leaving 8 bases between them. From germline, CDR1 is SGHTA and CDR2 FQGNSA. This CDR3 has 14 residues. Written as DNA, the CDR3 is TGTGCCAGCAGCTTAACGGGAATCTCCTACGAGCAGTACTTC. Translation gives CASSLTGISYEQYF. Full variable domain (missing parts from reference TRBV7-2 and TRBJ2-7): GAGVSQSPSNKVTEKGKDVELRCDPISGHTALYWYRQSLGQGLEFLIYFQGNSAPDKSGLPSDRFSAERTGGSVSTLTIQRTQQEDSAVYLCASSLTGISYEQYFGPGTRLTVT.

This clonotype came up many times. The DNA of the CDR3 is TGTGCCAGCAGCCTAGCCGGGACGGACGATCAGCCCCAGCATTTT. This sequence encodes CASSLAGTDDQPQHF. This chain links TRBV3-1 with TRBJ1-5; perhaps TRBD1 as D (5 bases). CDR3 length equals 15 residues. Looked up from germline, CDR1 is LGHDT and CDR2 is YNNKEL (reference sequence). Trimming removed 4 bases from V and 5 bases from J, with 15 bases in between. The complete variable domain, with remaining parts taken from reference TRBV3-1 and TRBJ1-5, reads DTAVSQTPKYLVTQMGNDKSIKCEQNLGHDTMYWYKQDSKKFLKIMFSYNNKELIINETVPNRFSPKSPDKAHLNLHINSLELGDSAVYFCASSLAGTDDQPQHFGDGTRLSIL.

The chain couples TRBV20-1 to TRBJ2-1, with D maybe TRBD2 (6 bases). V lost 5 bases and J lost 0, with 8 bases in between. Germline V gives CDR1 DFQATT, CDR2 SNEGSKA (reference sequence). The CDR3 loop spans 13 amino acids. In nucleotides, the CDR3 is TGCAGTGCTGTGGGGGGCTCCTACAATGAGCAGTTCTTC. This translates into CSAVGGSYNEQFF.

The table lists this clonotype with a count of one. The V and J genes are TRBV24-1 and TRBJ2-1; no clear D. CDR1 and CDR2 from the germline V gene are KGHDR and SFDVKD. V was cut by 7 bases and J by 9 bases, with 15 bases left in between. The CDR3 loop spans 13 amino acids. The CDR3 region has the DNA TGTGCCACCAGGGACGCCTTCCTCGGTGAGCAGTTCTTC. This encodes CATRDAFLGEQFF.

This clonotype was observed at least ten times. CDR3 in DNA: TGCAGTGCTAGAAGGGACCTTGCCTCCTATAATTCACCCCTCCACTTT. Its translation: CSARRDLASYNSPLHF. V usage is TRBV20-1 and J usage is TRBJ1-6, with TRBD1 as a possible D gene (5 bases). The CDR3 is 16 residues long. The V and J ends lost 2 bases and 0 bases respectively, with 11 bases between them. The germline gives CDR1 DFQATT, CDR2 SNEGSKA (reference sequence).